This T cell receptor beta chain appears in the sequencing data of a study of T-cell memory formation after mild COVID-19. A single record per CDR3 protein comes from TCRdb applying MiXCR to the 5' RACE reads. This sample carries roughly 610,000 distinct CDR3 sequences, 15% to 20% of them seen once, and the ten largest clones take roughly 7.7%. The trim removed 3 bases at V and 7 bases at J, leaving 6 bases unmatched. This CDR3 region has 14 residues. The germline gives CDR1 MNHEY, CDR2 SMNVEV (reference sequence). Specimen: PBMCs or a T cell subset sorted from them (not recorded which). The gene calls are TRBV27 and TRBJ2-1; 7 bases are a match to TRBD2. The sequence derives from an adult woman who had mild COVID-19 (a few samples of this study predate the infection). Cell type and time point are not known. The CDR3 spells CASSFETSRNEQFF. The CDR3 nucleotides are TGTGCCAGCAGTTTTGAGACTAGCCGGAATGAGCAGTTCTTC.